These T cell receptor beta chains were read from a single sample in a study of cytomegalovirus exposure and HLA in healthy donors. TCRdb's table, derived via immunoSEQ multiplex PCR, lists solely in-frame clones and lacks some. The sample has some 110,000 clones; 60% to 80% are singletons. The sample was PBMCs. These receptors were collected from a man aged 45 to 65 in good health and CMV-seropositive. The CDR3 runs from the conserved cysteine through the conserved F or W. Fields, in order: D gene, J gene, V gene, clone size, CDR3 protein, CDR3 DNA. D genes are given only for firm matches. Rows give clone size only sometimes, using once, few, many, or a class for an expanded clone.

D gene: TRBD1
J gene: TRBJ1-3
V gene: TRBV9
clone size: .
CDR3 protein: CASSVAGTGGGNTIYF
CDR3 DNA: TGTGCCAGCAGCGTAGCTGGGACAGGAGGCGGAAACACCATATATTTT

D gene: TRBD2
J gene: TRBJ2-2
V gene: TRBV7-8
clone size: few
CDR3 protein: CASSSLAGGGTGELFF
CDR3 DNA: TGTGCCAGCAGCTCCCTAGCGGGGGGAGGAACCGGGGAGCTGTTTTTT

D gene: TRBD2
J gene: TRBJ2-1
V gene: TRBV9
clone size: once
CDR3 protein: CASSVGGSTSGEGNEQFF
CDR3 DNA: TGTGCCAGCAGCGTAGGGGGGTCGACTAGCGGAGAGGGCAATGAGCAGTTCTTC

D gene: TRBD1
J gene: TRBJ2-3
V gene: TRBV9
clone size: .
CDR3 protein: CASSVGQGDTQYF
CDR3 DNA: TGTGCCAGCAGCGTCGGACAGGGAGATACGCAGTATTTT

D gene: .
J gene: TRBJ1-5
V gene: TRBV5-1
clone size: .
CDR3 protein: CASSLDSSGGNQPQHF
CDR3 DNA: TGCGCCAGCAGCTTGGACTCGAGCGGAGGCAATCAGCCCCAGCATTTT

D gene: .
J gene: TRBJ2-7
V gene: TRBV30
clone size: once
CDR3 protein: CAWGRGGYEQYF
CDR3 DNA: TGTGCCTGGGGGAGGGGGGGCTACGAGCAGTACTTC

D gene: .
J gene: TRBJ1-6
V gene: TRBV27
clone size: .
CDR3 protein: CASSVGLNSPLHF
CDR3 DNA: TGTGCCAGCAGCGTCGGACTCAATTCACCCCTCCACTTT

D gene: .
J gene: TRBJ2-1
V gene: TRBV4-3
clone size: .
CDR3 protein: CASSQDPRGNNEQFF
CDR3 DNA: TGCGCCAGCAGCCAAGATCCCCGGGGGAACAATGAGCAGTTCTTC

D gene: TRBD1
J gene: TRBJ2-1
V gene: TRBV27
clone size: few
CDR3 protein: CASRGQGGKEPYNEQFF
CDR3 DNA: TGTGCCAGCAGGGGACAGGGGGGGAAAGAGCCCTACAATGAGCAGTTCTTC

D gene: .
J gene: TRBJ1-6
V gene: TRBV6-5
clone size: once
CDR3 protein: CASSYGTWNSPLHF
CDR3 DNA: TGTGCCAGCAGTTACGGGACATGGAATTCACCCCTCCACTTT

D gene: TRBD2
J gene: TRBJ2-6
V gene: TRBV29-1
clone size: once
CDR3 protein: CSVDFKAGGPTGANVLTF
CDR3 DNA: TGCAGCGTTGATTTCAAGGCGGGAGGGCCTACTGGGGCCAACGTCCTGACTTTC

D gene: TRBD2
J gene: TRBJ2-1
V gene: TRBV6-5
clone size: few
CDR3 protein: CASSSSGSSYNEQFF
CDR3 DNA: TGTGCCAGCAGTTCTAGCGGGAGCTCCTACAATGAGCAGTTCTTC

D gene: TRBD1
J gene: TRBJ1-2
V gene: TRBV7-2
clone size: .
CDR3 protein: CATLEDRGVYGYTF
CDR3 DNA: TGTGCCACCCTTGAGGACAGGGGAGTCTACGGCTACACCTTC

D gene: .
J gene: TRBJ2-7
V gene: TRBV20-1
clone size: .
CDR3 protein: CSAAGQNEQYF
CDR3 DNA: TGCAGTGCTGCCGGACAGAACGAGCAGTACTTC

D gene: TRBD2
J gene: TRBJ2-1
V gene: TRBV5-1
clone size: .
CDR3 protein: CASSPSGGTMYNEQFF
CDR3 DNA: TGCGCCAGCAGCCCATCGGGGGGGACCATGTACAATGAGCAGTTCTTC

D gene: .
J gene: TRBJ1-6
V gene: TRBV28
clone size: .
CDR3 protein: CASSSIGLGAYNSPLHF
CDR3 DNA: TGTGCCAGCAGCTCCATCGGTCTCGGGGCCTATAATTCACCCCTCCACTTT

D gene: TRBD1
J gene: TRBJ1-2
V gene: TRBV7-9
clone size: .
CDR3 protein: CASSLDAGGFYGYTF
CDR3 DNA: TGTGCCAGCAGCTTAGACGCAGGGGGCTTCTATGGCTACACCTTC

D gene: .
J gene: TRBJ1-2
V gene: TRBV27
clone size: .
CDR3 protein: CASSFDRDLSYGYTF
CDR3 DNA: TGTGCCAGCAGTTTTGACCGGGACTTGTCTTATGGCTACACCTTC

D gene: TRBD1
J gene: TRBJ2-1
V gene: TRBV7-9
clone size: .
CDR3 protein: CASSFSGTGASDEQFF
CDR3 DNA: TGTGCCAGCAGCTTTTCCGGGACAGGGGCGTCCGATGAGCAGTTCTTC

D gene: .
J gene: TRBJ1-1
V gene: TRBV28
clone size: few
CDR3 protein: CASSGGGGYEAFF
CDR3 DNA: TGTGCCAGCAGTGGGGGAGGGGGATACGAAGCTTTCTTT

D gene: TRBD1
J gene: TRBJ2-3
V gene: TRBV30
clone size: .
CDR3 protein: CALDRGRTDTQYF
CDR3 DNA: TGTGCCTTGGACAGGGGGCGCACAGATACGCAGTATTTT

D gene: .
J gene: TRBJ1-2
V gene: TRBV7-2
clone size: .
CDR3 protein: CASSRGGGLDYGYTF
CDR3 DNA: TGTGCCAGCAGCCGGGGCGGGGGACTGGACTATGGCTACACCTTC

D gene: .
J gene: TRBJ2-7
V gene: TRBV15
clone size: .
CDR3 protein: CATSNWGGTSPYEQYF
CDR3 DNA: TGTGCCACCTCTAACTGGGGCGGAACGAGCCCCTACGAGCAGTACTTC

D gene: TRBD1
J gene: TRBJ2-7
V gene: TRBV9
clone size: .
CDR3 protein: CASSPRDRTYYEQYF
CDR3 DNA: TGTGCCAGCAGCCCACGGGACAGAACCTACTACGAGCAGTACTTC

D gene: .
J gene: TRBJ2-1
V gene: TRBV6-6
clone size: .
CDR3 protein: CASSYEGPYEQFF
CDR3 DNA: TGTGCCAGCAGTTACGAGGGTCCCTATGAGCAGTTCTTC

D gene: TRBD2
J gene: TRBJ2-7
V gene: TRBV6-1
clone size: .
CDR3 protein: CASLAGVSYEQYF
CDR3 DNA: TGTGCCAGCCTGGCGGGAGTATCCTACGAGCAGTACTTC

D gene: .
J gene: TRBJ1-5
V gene: TRBV16
clone size: .
CDR3 protein: CASSQSRRNSNQPQHF
CDR3 DNA: TGTGCCAGCAGCCAATCGAGGAGAAATAGCAATCAGCCCCAGCATTTT

D gene: .
J gene: TRBJ1-2
V gene: TRBV28
clone size: .
CDR3 protein: CASSLPGVYGYTF
CDR3 DNA: TGTGCCAGCAGTTTACCAGGGGTCTATGGCTACACCTTC

D gene: TRBD1
J gene: TRBJ1-5
V gene: TRBV5-6
clone size: few
CDR3 protein: CASSAGQIGKISNQPQHF
CDR3 DNA: TGTGCCAGCAGCGCGGGACAGATCGGGAAGATAAGCAATCAGCCCCAGCATTTT

D gene: TRBD2
J gene: TRBJ2-3
V gene: TRBV5-1
clone size: .
CDR3 protein: CASSTGLAGGPDTQYF
CDR3 DNA: TGCGCCAGCAGCACTGGACTAGCGGGGGGCCCAGATACGCAGTATTTT

D gene: .
J gene: TRBJ2-7
V gene: TRBV2
clone size: .
CDR3 protein: CASSAFRQWNYEQYF
CDR3 DNA: TGTGCCAGCAGTGCTTTTAGACAGTGGAACTACGAGCAGTACTTC

D gene: TRBD1
J gene: TRBJ2-5
V gene: TRBV29-1
clone size: .
CDR3 protein: CSVEKGAGPAETQYF
CDR3 DNA: TGCAGCGTCGAAAAGGGGGCAGGGCCGGCGGAGACCCAGTACTTC

D gene: TRBD1
J gene: TRBJ1-2
V gene: TRBV5-1
clone size: .
CDR3 protein: CASSLQGADGYTF
CDR3 DNA: TGCGCCAGCAGCTTGCAGGGGGCAGATGGCTACACCTTC

D gene: TRBD1
J gene: TRBJ1-1
V gene: TRBV29-1
clone size: .
CDR3 protein: CTATGGANTEAFF
CDR3 DNA: TGCACTGCTACAGGGGGCGCAAATACTGAAGCTTTCTTT

D gene: .
J gene: TRBJ1-6
V gene: TRBV6-1
clone size: .
CDR3 protein: CASRGSSRPPLHF
CDR3 DNA: TGTGCCAGCAGGGGCTCGTCTCGTCCACCCCTCCACTTT

D gene: TRBD2
J gene: TRBJ2-5
V gene: TRBV5-1
clone size: .
CDR3 protein: CASSLGSGASQETQYF
CDR3 DNA: TGCGCCAGCAGCTTAGGAAGCGGGGCGTCTCAAGAGACCCAGTACTTC

D gene: .
J gene: TRBJ1-3
V gene: TRBV6-5
clone size: .
CDR3 protein: CASSLGPSGNTIYF
CDR3 DNA: TGTGCCAGCTCCCTGGGCCCCTCTGGAAACACCATATATTTT

D gene: .
J gene: TRBJ1-3
V gene: TRBV2
clone size: .
CDR3 protein: CASSDGGAGNTIYF
CDR3 DNA: TGTGCCAGCAGTGATGGGGGCGCTGGAAACACCATATATTTT

D gene: .
J gene: TRBJ1-3
V gene: TRBV5-1
clone size: .
CDR3 protein: CASSLIEMGAGNTIYF
CDR3 DNA: TGCGCCAGCAGCTTGATAGAAATGGGGGCCGGAAACACCATATATTTT

D gene: .
J gene: TRBJ2-5
V gene: TRBV14
clone size: .
CDR3 protein: CASSQTPLLAPQETQYF
CDR3 DNA: TGTGCCAGCAGCCAAACTCCTTTACTAGCTCCCCAAGAGACCCAGTACTTC

D gene: TRBD1
J gene: TRBJ1-4
V gene: TRBV5-1
clone size: .
CDR3 protein: CASRPDRVNEKLFF
CDR3 DNA: TGCGCCAGCAGACCTGACAGGGTTAACGAAAAACTGTTTTTT

D gene: .
J gene: TRBJ2-2
V gene: TRBV28
clone size: .
CDR3 protein: CASSPGTSGWTGELFF
CDR3 DNA: TGTGCCAGCAGTCCCGGGACTTCTGGGTGGACCGGGGAGCTGTTTTTT

D gene: .
J gene: TRBJ1-2
V gene: TRBV6-5
clone size: .
CDR3 protein: CASSYSLGGSYGYTF
CDR3 DNA: TGTGCCAGCAGTTACTCCTTAGGAGGGTCCTATGGCTACACCTTC

D gene: .
J gene: TRBJ1-5
V gene: TRBV18
clone size: .
CDR3 protein: CASSPRRSNQPQHF
CDR3 DNA: TGTGCCAGCTCACCACGGAGAAGCAATCAGCCCCAGCATTTT

D gene: TRBD2
J gene: TRBJ2-1
V gene: TRBV6-4
clone size: .
CDR3 protein: CASSMTSGGAAYNEQFF
CDR3 DNA: TGTGCCAGCAGTATGACTAGCGGTGGGGCGGCCTACAATGAGCAGTTCTTC

D gene: .
J gene: TRBJ2-7
V gene: TRBV6-6
clone size: .
CDR3 protein: CASSYSISSVEQYF
CDR3 DNA: TGTGCCAGCAGTTACTCGATAAGTAGCGTCGAGCAGTACTTC

D gene: .
J gene: TRBJ2-2
V gene: TRBV13
clone size: few
CDR3 protein: CASRFRDFRTGELFF
CDR3 DNA: TGTGCCAGCAGATTCCGGGACTTCCGTACCGGGGAGCTGTTTTTT

D gene: TRBD1
J gene: TRBJ1-5
V gene: TRBV30
clone size: .
CDR3 protein: CAWSVRGQGNQPQHF
CDR3 DNA: TGTGCCTGGAGTGTAAGGGGGCAGGGCAATCAGCCCCAGCATTTT

D gene: TRBD2
J gene: TRBJ2-1
V gene: TRBV7-9
clone size: .
CDR3 protein: CASSPGLAGYNEQFF
CDR3 DNA: TGTGCCAGCAGTCCGGGACTAGCGGGTTACAATGAGCAGTTCTTC

D gene: .
J gene: TRBJ2-1
V gene: TRBV19
clone size: few
CDR3 protein: CASKVGAFSYNEQFF
CDR3 DNA: TGTGCCAGTAAGGTGGGGGCATTCTCCTACAATGAGCAGTTCTTC